A selection of T cell receptor beta chains follows, all from one sample in a study of blood T cell repertoires in COVID-19. Method: immunoSEQ multiplex PCR; TCRdb's copy keeps in-frame clones and lacks some. Among roughly 220,000 clones listed, approximately 90% were seen once. Sequencing input: peripheral blood. The receptors were gathered from a man between 25 and 39 years old who had recovered from COVID-19. CDR3s include the opening cysteine and the closing phenylalanine or tryptophan. A D gene is named only where the DNA matches it firmly. Clone size, where shown, is once, few, many, or a class for clones that have expanded.

j_call v_call d_call cdr3_length clone_size cdr3_nt cdr3_aa
TRBJ1-1 TRBV2 - 14 - TGTGCCAGCAGTGAAGCGCGGGGGTGGACTGAAGCTTTCTTT CASSEARGWTEAFF
TRBJ1-2 TRBV29-1 - 11 few TGCAGCGTTGAAACAGGCTATGGCTACACCTTC CSVETGYGYTF
TRBJ2-2 TRBV12-3/TRBV12-4 - 13 - TGTGCCAGCAGATCCCAGGGTGCCGGGGAGCTGTTTTTT CASRSQGAGELFF
TRBJ2-3 TRBV4-1 - 16 - TGCGCCAGCAGCCAAGAACCCCCTCGGAGGACAGATACGCAGTATTTT CASSQEPPRRTDTQYF
TRBJ1-3 TRBV18 - 14 - TGTGCCAGCTCACCCGAGCGAGGAGGAAACACCATATATTTT CASSPERGGNTIYF
TRBJ2-4 TRBV6-6 TRBD1 13 - TGTGCCAGCACCCCGGACAGGGATAACATTCAGTACTTC CASTPDRDNIQYF
TRBJ2-4 TRBV7-2 - 13 - TGTGCCAGCAGCTTAGGCAGGGTAAACATTCAGTACTTC CASSLGRVNIQYF
TRBJ2-5 TRBV4-3 TRBD1 15 - TGCGCCAGCAGCCCCCGGGACAGGGTAGAAGAGACCCAGTACTTC CASSPRDRVEETQYF
TRBJ2-3 TRBV27 TRBD1 15 - TGTGCCAGCAGATTCCACGGGACAGGGGAAGATACGCAGTATTTT CASRFHGTGEDTQYF
TRBJ2-3 TRBV12-3/TRBV12-4 TRBD2 13 - TGTGCCAGCCAGCGGGGGGGGACAGATACGCAGTATTTT CASQRGGTDTQYF
TRBJ2-7 TRBV5-6 - 14 - TGTGCCAGCAGCTTGTGGACTACATCCTACGAGCAGTACTTC CASSLWTTSYEQYF
TRBJ1-2 TRBV19 TRBD1 14 - TGTGCCAGTAGTATTCGGGGACAGGACTATGGCTACACCTTC CASSIRGQDYGYTF
TRBJ2-1 TRBV7-6 TRBD2 16 - TGTGCCAGCAGCTTAGTTGGGACTAGCGGCCACAATGAGCAGTTCTTC CASSLVGTSGHNEQFF
TRBJ1-5 TRBV9 - 14 - TGTGCCAGCAGTTTCGGTGGTAGCAATCAGCCCCAGCATTTT CASSFGGSNQPQHF
TRBJ1-3 TRBV30 TRBD1 19 - TGTGCCTGGAGTGTAGGGCTTCCCGGGACAGGGGGCCGCGGAAACACCATATATTTT CAWSVGLPGTGGRGNTIYF
TRBJ2-1 TRBV10-3 TRBD2 15 - TGTGCCATCAGTGAAATTAGCGGGGCTTACAATGAGCAGTTCTTC CAISEISGAYNEQFF
TRBJ2-3 TRBV5-1 TRBD2 24 - TGCGCCAGCAGCCGCTTGGCCGGCCTAGCGGGGGACCTAATCGAACTAGCAAGCCCAGATACGCAGTATTTT CASSRLAGLAGDLIELASPDTQYF
TRBJ1-1 TRBV4-2 - 14 few TGTGCCAGCAGCCAAGACTTACAGCCCACTGAAGCTTTCTTT CASSQDLQPTEAFF
TRBJ2-3 TRBV24-1 TRBD2 15 - TGTGCCACCGTTGGGACTAGCGGCAGCACAGATACGCAGTATTTT CATVGTSGSTDTQYF
TRBJ1-2 TRBV25-1 - 17 once TGTGCCAGCAGCCGAGGTACTGGGTCAGGGTGGGGCCATGGCTACACCTTC CASSRGTGSGWGHGYTF
TRBJ1-2 TRBV9 TRBD1 14 - TGTGCCAGCAGCGTAACAGGGGGCGACTATGGCTACACCTTC CASSVTGGDYGYTF